Included here is one T cell receptor beta chain sequence, with context. Its matching antigen is unknown. This CDR3 contains 16 residues. V shed 6 bases and J shed 1 base, with 18 bases lying between them. Germline lookup yields CDR1 LNHDA and CDR2 SQIVND (reference sequence). The sample originates from a study of shared clonotypes between healthy human individuals. The study's findings and limits: Deeper or shallower sequencing was expected to change how clonotypes are shared among donors.

Using immunoSEQ multiplex PCR, the repertoire was profiled, and TCRdb retains in-frame clones only, with some absent. Of 2 million to 2.5 million clones detected, under 95% appear once; the ten largest clones hold about 0.38%. Only Caucasian adults living in Nashville, Tennessee served as donors. This chain joins TRBV19 and TRBJ1-1, with a tentative D call TRBD1 (5 bases). Sample: naive CD4+ T cells from PBMCs. Subset denoted: CD45RA+ positively selected. The sequence derives from a young man in good health. Some clones in this sample may be carry-over from other donors' samples. The CDR3 coding sequence is TGTGCCAGTAGCAGGGACGTTTTCGGTACGAACACTGAAGCTTTCTTT. Its protein product is CASSRDVFGTNTEAFF. The full variable domain, in which reference TRBV19 and TRBJ1-1 provide the parts outside the CDR3, is DGGITQSPKYLFRKEGQNVTLSCEQNLNHDAMYWYRQDPGQGLRLIYYSQIVNDFQKGDIAEGYSVSREKKESFPLTVTSAQKNPTAFYLCASSRDVFGTNTEAFFGQGTRLTVV.